This T cell receptor beta chain was sequenced during a study of cytotoxic CD8 clonotypes in ibrutinib-treated CLL. For this clone: No antigen is known for it.

The repertoire was sequenced with immunoSEQ multiplex PCR; TCRdb's copy has only in-frame clones and lacks some. The repertoire has fewer than 400,000 clones, approximately 67% of them found once; the top ten carry 6.3%. Study-level results: Clonality rose at ibrutinib response, held steady in sustained remission, and fell toward baseline at progression.

The CDR3 covers 15 residues. The germline gives CDR1 SGHAT, CDR2 FQNNGV. Germline trimming cut 6 bases from V and 10 bases from J; bases unmatched to any gene: 12. Sequenced material: PBMCs, taken after 36 months of ibrutinib treatment. The V gene is TRBV11-2, the J gene TRBJ2-1, with TRBD2 matching over 10 bases. This sequence was found in a human donor with chronic lymphocytic leukemia. CDR3 sequence (DNA): TGTGCCAGCAGGTCACTAGCGGGACCCCTGATGGAGCAGTTCTTC. Translation gives CASRSLAGPLMEQFF.